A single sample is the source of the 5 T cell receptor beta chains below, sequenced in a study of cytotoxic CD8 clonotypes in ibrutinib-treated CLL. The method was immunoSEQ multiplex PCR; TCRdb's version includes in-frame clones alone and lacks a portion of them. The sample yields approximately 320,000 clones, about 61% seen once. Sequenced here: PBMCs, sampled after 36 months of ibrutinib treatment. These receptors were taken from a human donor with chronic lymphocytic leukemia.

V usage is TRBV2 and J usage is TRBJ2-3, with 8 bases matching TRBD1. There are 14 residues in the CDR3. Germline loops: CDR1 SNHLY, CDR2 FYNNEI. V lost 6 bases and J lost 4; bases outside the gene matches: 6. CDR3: CASRRDRGADTQYF. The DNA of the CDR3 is TGTGCCAGCAGACGAGACAGGGGCGCAGATACGCAGTATTTT.

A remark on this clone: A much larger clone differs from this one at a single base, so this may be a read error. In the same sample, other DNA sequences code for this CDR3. The CDR3: CASSVGDTQYF. DNA for the CDR3: TGTGCCAGCAGCGTAGGAGATACGCAGTATTTT. The chain carries TRBV9 and TRBJ2-3; no definite D call. The V end was cut by 0 bases, the J end by 5 bases, with 1 base between. The germline gives CDR1 SGDLS, CDR2 YYNGEE. This CDR3 has 11 amino acids.

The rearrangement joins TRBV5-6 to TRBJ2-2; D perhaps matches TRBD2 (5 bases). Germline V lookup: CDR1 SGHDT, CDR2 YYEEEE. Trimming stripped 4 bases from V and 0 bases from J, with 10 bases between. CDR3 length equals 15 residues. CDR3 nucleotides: TGTGCCAGCAGCCAACTCGGGGCGAACACCGGGGAGCTGTTTTTT. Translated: CASSQLGANTGELFF.

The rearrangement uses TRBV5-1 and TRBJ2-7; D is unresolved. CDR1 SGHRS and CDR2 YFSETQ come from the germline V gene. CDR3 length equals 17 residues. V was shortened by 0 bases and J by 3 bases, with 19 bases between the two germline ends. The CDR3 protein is CASSLAGQAGRVYEQYF. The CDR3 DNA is TGCGCCAGCAGCTTGGCCGGGCAGGCAGGTCGAGTCTACGAGCAGTACTTC.

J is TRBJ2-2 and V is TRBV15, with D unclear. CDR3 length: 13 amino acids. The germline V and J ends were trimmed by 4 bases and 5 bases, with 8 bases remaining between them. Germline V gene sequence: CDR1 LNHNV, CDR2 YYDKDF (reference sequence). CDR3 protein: CATSTRRTGELFF. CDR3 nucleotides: TGTGCCACCAGCACCCGGCGAACCGGGGAGCTGTTTTTT.